This T cell receptor beta chain came from a study of a mutant IDH1 vaccine in newly diagnosed glioma. The CDR3 is 14 amino acids. Germline assignment: CDR1 ENHRY and CDR2 SYGVKD. Deletions cut 2 bases from V and 12 bases from J, with 19 bases between. Assay: immunoSEQ multiplex PCR; the TCRdb copy retains only in-frame clones and omits some. The table shows about 40,000 clones, with 82% occurring only once. With regard to this clone: Its antigen remains unknown.

The time point is: week 47, end of study. Topical imiquimod accompanied each vaccine dose, which consisted of 300 ug of mutant IDH1 20-mer peptide. The TCR comes from a man aged 18 to 29 with glioma. Some clones in this sample may be carry-over from other donors' samples. The J gene is TRBJ1-2, the V gene TRBV10-3, with D perhaps TRBD1 (6 bases). The sample in question was PBMCs, obtained from a glioma patient whose treatment included an IDH1 peptide vaccine. The CDR3 protein is CAISEDGPLGGHTF. The CDR3 DNA reads as TGTGCCATCAGTGAGGACGGGCCATTAGGGGGACACACCTTC.